The 17 T cell receptor beta chains below all came from one sample that was sequenced in a study of T cells expressing NK-cell markers. One entry per CDR3 protein, without DNA, is what TCRdb gives after re-calling the 5' RACE reads. This table holds around 280,000 distinct CDR3 sequences. The sample was blood T cells: a sorted CD56 or NKG2C T cell subset, CD4+ or CD8+ T cells, or bulk PBMC T cells (not recorded which). Every receptor here comes from a young man in good health.

The chain has TRBV29-1 and TRBJ1-6. Germline CDR1 and CDR2: SQVTM and ANQGSEA. The CDR3 loop spans 14 amino acids. The CDR3 is CSVGGLYQDSPLHF.

The chain carries TRBV29-1 and TRBJ1-2; the D gene TCRdb calls, TRBD1, cannot be checked with no DNA. The CDR3 is 14 amino acids. CDR1 and CDR2 (germline): SQVTM, ANQGSEA. CDR3 in amino acids: CSVQVSQGNHGYTF.

The CDR3 loop is CASSLVPGRAGELFF. This chain connects TRBV5-1 to TRBJ2-2; no DNA is available, so the TRBD1 call from TCRdb remains unchecked. This CDR3 has 15 amino acids. CDR1 is SGHRS and CDR2 is YFSETQ in the germline V gene.

The chain employs TRBV7-9 and TRBJ2-1; there is no DNA to check the TCRdb D call of TRBD2. The CDR3 length is 16 residues. The V gene's germline CDR1 is SEHNR and CDR2 FQNEAQ (reference sequence). The CDR3 sequence: CASSLGRVVAYHEQFF.

This chain uses TRBV12-3 or TRBV12-4 with TRBJ2-4; TCRdb returns TRBD2, unconfirmable since there is no DNA. The CDR3 contains 17 residues. CDR3 sequence: CASSTGTARELLGIQYF.

The rearrangement uses TRBV29-1 and TRBJ2-5; TCRdb calls TRBD1, which cannot be checked without DNA. This CDR3 is built from 14 residues. The germline V gene has CDR1 SQVTM and CDR2 ANQGSEA. CDR3 sequence reads: CSVDGGVGQETQYF.

The V call is TRBV4-3, the J call TRBJ2-5; the D gene TCRdb calls, TRBD1, cannot be checked with no DNA. Looked up from germline, CDR1 is LGHNA and CDR2 is YSLEER. The CDR3 extends over 15 amino acids. This chain's CDR3 is CASSQTRQGQETQYF.

The chain combines TRBV7-6 with TRBJ1-5. This CDR3 comprises 13 residues. CDR1 is SGHVS and CDR2 is FNYEAQ in the germline V gene. The chain's CDR3 is CASSLGTYQPQHF.

This chain connects TRBV20-1 to TRBJ1-1. Germline CDR1 and CDR2: DFQATT and SNEGSKA (reference sequence). The CDR3 sequence is 12 residues long. Here the CDR3 reads CSATKISTEAFF.

The V gene is TRBV29-1, the J gene TRBJ1-2; the D call of TRBD1 rests on TCRdb alone, since no DNA is present to check it. There are 15 residues in the CDR3. Germline-derived CDR1 and CDR2 are SQVTM and ANQGSEA. CDR3 loop: CSVGRTGGADYGYTF.

The rearrangement uses TRBV20-1 and TRBJ2-1. This CDR3 comprises 15 residues. Germline V gene lookup returns CDR1 DFQATT and CDR2 SNEGSKA (reference sequence). Here the CDR3 reads CSARGQNYVYNEQFF.

This chain joins TRBV20-1 and TRBJ2-5; TCRdb selects TRBD2, and the lack of DNA leaves this call unchecked. Germline V gene sequence: CDR1 DFQATT, CDR2 SNEGSKA (reference sequence). The CDR3 consists of 15 residues. The CDR3 reads CSASPGGRVKETQYF.

The rearrangement links TRBV20-1 to TRBJ1-2. The CDR3 has 12 residues. CDR1 is DFQATT and CDR2 is SNEGSKA in the germline V gene (reference sequence). The chain's CDR3 is CSARPVQDGYTF.

The chain uses TRBV12-3 or TRBV12-4 and TRBJ2-7; TCRdb outputs TRBD2, but without DNA this stays unchecked. The CDR3 has 14 amino acids. CDR3 sequence reads: CASSTGPTVGEQYF.

The chain joins TRBV29-1 to TRBJ2-1; the D call of TRBD1 rests on TCRdb alone, since no DNA is present to check it. The CDR3 totals 13 residues. Germline V gene data show CDR1 as SQVTM and CDR2 as ANQGSEA. CDR3: CSVDKGQLNEQFF.

This chain connects TRBV18 to TRBJ1-1; TCRdb's D gene call, TRBD1, goes unchecked for lack of DNA. Germline assignment: CDR1 KGHSH and CDR2 LQKENI. This CDR3 contains 13 residues. The CDR3 sequence is CASARQGAAEAFF.

The rearrangement uses TRBV12-3 or TRBV12-4 and TRBJ1-4. This CDR3 spans 14 amino acids. This chain's CDR3 is CASRPRADNEKLFF.